These 18 T cell receptor beta chains originate from one sample sequenced in a study of T cell repertoires in cytomegalovirus infection. TCRdb called the reads again in MiXCR, with one record for every CDR3 protein. The repertoire includes about 360,000 distinct CDR3 sequences, less than 20% of them detected once, and 8.7% sits in the top ten. The sequenced sample consisted of PBMCs. The receptors originated from a human donor in good health (CMV status not recorded). Some clones in this sample may be carry-over from other donors' samples.

The V gene is TRBV20-1, the J gene TRBJ1-6; TRBD1 matches at 9 bases. Germline assignment: CDR1 DFQATT and CDR2 SNEGSKA (reference sequence). J gave up 11 bases and V 6 bases, and 8 bases lay outside the gene matches. This CDR3 has 13 amino acids. CDR3 region: CSALPGQGAPLHF. The CDR3 DNA sequence: TGCAGTGCCCTTCCGGGACAGGGCGCACCCCTCCACTTT.

As for this clonotype: One end of the junction fails to match germline, which may point to a read error. The chain uses TRBV20-1 and TRBJ2-1; D is perhaps TRBD1 or TRBD2 (6 bases each). From germline, CDR1 is DFQATT and CDR2 SNEGSKA (reference sequence). The CDR3 is made up of 13 amino acids. The CDR3 reads CSAREGGRVERFF. For the CDR3, the DNA is TGCAGTGCTCGAGAGGGGGGTCGGGTTGAGCGGTTCTTC.

As concerns this clonotype: A much larger clone lies one base from this, so it may be a read error. The chain joins TRBV6-2 or TRBV6-3 to TRBJ2-1; 10 nucleotides agree with TRBD2. Near its end, the DNA agrees better with TRBJ2-7, so the J call may be wrong. The V gene's germline CDR1 is MNHEY and CDR2 SVGEGT. The CDR3 spans 15 residues. As DNA, the CDR3 is TGTGCCAGCAGTCCACTAGCGGGGTTCTGGAATGAGCAGTACTTC. Amino acid sequence: CASSPLAGFWNEQYF.

The chain joins TRBV2 to TRBJ2-4; 9 bases align to TRBD1. Per germline, CDR1 SNHLY and CDR2 FYNNEI. The CDR3 has 15 amino acids. J was trimmed by 7 bases and V by 1 base; bases with no gene match: 5. The CDR3 loop is CASSEGTGAGNIQYF. The CDR3 coding sequence is TGTGCCAGCAGTGAAGGGACAGGGGCTGGGAACATTCAGTACTTC. The whole variable domain, filled in from reference TRBV2 and TRBJ2-4, reads EPEVTQTPSHQVTQMGQEVILRCVPISNHLYFYWYRQILGQKVEFLVSFYNNEISEKSEIFDDQFSVERPDGSNFTLKIRSTKLEDSAMYFCASSEGTGAGNIQYFGAGTRLSVL.

This clonotype has only a few counts. The V and J genes are TRBV19 and TRBJ1-2, with 9 bases identical to TRBD1. The length of the CDR3 is 14 residues. Germline V CDR1 and CDR2: LNHDA, SQIVND (reference sequence). The trim removed 5 bases at V and 4 bases at J, leaving 5 bases unmatched. CDR3 in amino acids: CASSEGQGGYGYTF. The CDR3, as DNA: TGTGCCAGTAGTGAGGGACAGGGTGGCTATGGCTACACCTTC.

This clonotype was seen ten or more times. The chain couples TRBV28 to TRBJ2-2; the match to TRBD2 covers 7 bases. CDR1 and CDR2 from the germline V gene are MDHEN and SYDVKM. The CDR3 consists of 14 residues. V trimming: 10 bases; J trimming: 0 bases; junction bases outside the gene matches: 5. In DNA, the CDR3 is TGTGCCACAATAGCGGGCCCGAACACCGGGGAGCTGTTTTTT. Encoded protein: CATIAGPNTGELFF. The full variable domain, completed using reference TRBV28 and TRBJ2-2, is DVKVTQSSRYLVKRTGEKVFLECVQDMDHENMFWYRQDPGLGLRLIYFSYDVKMKEKGDIPEGYSVSREKKERFSLILESASTNQTSMYLCATIAGPNTGELFFGEGSRLTVL.

Only a few counts were recorded for this clonotype. The chain uses TRBV19 and TRBJ1-5; D remains ambiguous. This CDR3 has 14 residues. Germline values: CDR1 LNHDA, CDR2 SQIVND (reference sequence). Deletions cut 0 bases from V and 4 bases from J, with 7 bases between. The CDR3 DNA reads TGTGCCAGTAGTATAGAACAGTTAAATCAGCCCCAGCATTTT. Translated, it gives CASSIEQLNQPQHF.

This clonotype appeared many times. Here the CDR3 reads CSATPLIFVGVPTQYF. CDR3 nucleotides: TGCAGTGCTACACCCCTCATTTTCGTGGGTGTCCCCACGCAGTATTTT. The chain recombines TRBV20-1 with TRBJ2-3, with D unresolved. The CDR3 runs to 16 residues. V was cut by 4 bases and J by 9 bases, with 26 bases left in between. CDR1 DFQATT and CDR2 SNEGSKA come from the germline V gene (reference sequence).

This clonotype was found many times. V is TRBV7-8 and J is TRBJ1-5; D gene unclear. Germline V lookup: CDR1 SGHVS, CDR2 FQNEAQ. The CDR3 spans 16 residues. The V gene lost 2 bases and the J gene lost 6 bases, with 17 bases spanning the gap. DNA for the CDR3: TGTGCCAGCAGCTTACATAAGGGAATCATCTCTCAGCCCCAGCATTTT. This gives the protein CASSLHKGIISQPQHF.

The gene calls are TRBV18 and TRBJ1-1; D remains ambiguous. Germline V gene sequence: CDR1 KGHSH, CDR2 LQKENI. V lost 6 bases to trimming and J lost 1 base, with 9 bases between them. CDR3 size: 13 residues. CDR3 in DNA: TGTGCCAGCTCCCAACACGAGAACACTGAAGCTTTCTTT. Translation gives CASSQHENTEAFF.

The chain links TRBV11-2 to TRBJ2-7; no definite D call. The CDR3 sequence is 13 residues long. Germline V lookup: CDR1 SGHAT, CDR2 FQNNGV. V dropped 0 bases and J dropped 3 bases, with 6 bases sitting between them. The CDR3 DNA sequence: TGTGCCAGCAGCTTAGACACCATCTACGAGCAGTACTTC. The encoded protein is CASSLDTIYEQYF.

In this sample, this clonotype turned up many times. The chain carries TRBV15 and TRBJ2-7, with 12 bases lining up with TRBD1. The CDR3 extends over 15 amino acids. V was pared by 3 bases and J by 2 bases, with 2 bases of the junction left unmatched. CDR1 and CDR2 from the germline V gene are LNHNV and YYDKDF (reference sequence). The CDR3, as DNA: TGTGCCACCAGCAGGGGGACAGGGGGCCCCTACGAGCAGTACTTC. This gives the protein CATSRGTGGPYEQYF. Supplemented by reference TRBV15 and TRBJ2-7, the full variable domain reads DAMVIQNPRYQVTQFGKPVTLSCSQTLNHNVMYWYQQKSSQAPKLLFHYYDKDFNNEADTPDNFQSRRPNTSFCFLDIRSPGLGDTAMYLCATSRGTGGPYEQYFGPGTRLTVT.

The table lists this clonotype with many counts. The chain employs TRBV12-3 or TRBV12-4 and TRBJ1-2; no definite D call. V lost 4 bases to trimming and J lost 4 bases, with 10 bases between them. The CDR3 totals 13 residues. CDR3 residues: CASSYDGSYGYTF. The CDR3 region has the DNA TGTGCCAGCAGTTATGACGGGAGCTATGGCTACACCTTC.

To note about this clonotype: A much bigger clone sits one base away, suggesting this may be a read error. V is TRBV7-2 and J is TRBJ2-3, with 10 positions matching TRBD2. Germline V gene data show CDR1 as SGHTA and CDR2 as FQGNSA. With 2 bases clipped from V and 10 bases from J, the junction kept 12 bases outside the gene matches. The CDR3 is made up of 16 amino acids. The CDR3 sequence: CASSLRPGTSVDAQYF. The CDR3 DNA reads TGTGCCAGCAGCTTACGCCCGGGGACTAGCGTCGATGCGCAGTATTTT.

This chain links TRBV12-3 or TRBV12-4 with TRBJ1-2; no definite D call. Trimming took 5 bases from V and 2 from J, leaving 12 bases between them. CDR3 length equals 14 residues. In DNA form, the CDR3 reads TGTGCCAGCAGTATACTGGACGGGAACTATGGCTACACCTTC. Amino acids: CASSILDGNYGYTF.

The V gene is TRBV20-1, the J gene TRBJ2-3, with 9 bases that match TRBD2. Germline CDR1 and CDR2: DFQATT and SNEGSKA (reference sequence). The CDR3 runs to 15 residues. V dropped 5 bases and J dropped 1; count of bases not matched to a gene: 7. The CDR3 nucleotides are TGCAGTGCTCCCATACGGACTAGCGGCACAGATACGCAGTATTTT. Translated, it gives CSAPIRTSGTDTQYF.

This chain links TRBV28 with TRBJ2-3, with a tentative D call TRBD1 (6 bases). The ends were cut back, 3 bases at V and 2 bases at J, with 12 bases in the middle. The germline gives CDR1 MDHEN, CDR2 SYDVKM. This CDR3 is 15 amino acids long. The CDR3 spells CASSLGNRVTDTQYF. The CDR3 coding sequence is TGTGCCAGCAGTTTGGGGAACAGGGTCACAGATACGCAGTATTTT.

The rearrangement links TRBV28 to TRBJ2-5; D is uncertain. V was clipped by 7 bases and J by 3 bases, with 6 bases between them. The CDR3 is made up of 11 amino acids. Germline assignment: CDR1 MDHEN and CDR2 SYDVKM. This CDR3 reads CASKGKETQYF. The CDR3 coding sequence is TGTGCCAGCAAAGGGAAAGAGACCCAGTACTTC.